Reported below is one T cell receptor beta chain. Its antigen is unknown. These data come from a study of shared clonotypes between healthy human individuals. Overall study context: Donors had three CD4 naive, three CD4 memory, two CD8 naive and one CD8 memory plate apiece. Study-wide findings and caveats: Non-shared clonotypes showed lower generation probabilities than clonotypes common to all four donors.

V lost 6 bases and J lost 6, with 13 bases in between. This CDR3 contains 13 residues. Germline V lookup: CDR1 MNHEY, CDR2 SVGAGI. Here immunoSEQ multiplex PCR was the method, and the copy in TCRdb shows in-frame clones only, minus some. The sample holds approximately 1.4 million clones, approximately 98% seen once. The TCR comes from a man younger than 45 in good health. The sequenced material came from naive CD4+ T cells sorted from blood. As to subset: CD45RA+ positively selected. The chain carries TRBV6-5 and TRBJ2-3; D not certain. The CDR3 nucleotides read TGTGCCAGCAGCCCGGACGTCTGGGATACGCAGTATTTT. It specifies CASSPDVWDTQYF.